The rows below give T cell receptor beta chains drawn from one sample of a study of radiotherapy plus CTLA-4 blockade in lung cancer. Assay used: immunoSEQ multiplex PCR; TCRdb lists only in-frame clones, some missing. This sample has 65,000 to 70,000 clones, with around 80% found just once. The sequenced sample was peripheral blood, obtained from a patient treated with radiotherapy plus ipilimumab. All receptors come from a human donor with non-small cell lung cancer who had a complete response to radiotherapy plus ipilimumab. Each CDR3 is given with its conserved first and last residue.

length: 13
V: TRBV9
J: TRBJ2-5
CDR3: CASSVSFQETQYF

length: 14
V: TRBV2
J: TRBJ2-7
CDR3: CASRAGTALYEQYF

length: 14
V: TRBV6-5
J: TRBJ1-3
CDR3: CASSLQGSGNTIYF

length: 14
V: TRBV11-2
J: TRBJ2-6
CDR3: CASSSLSGANVLTF

length: 15
V: TRBV7-2
J: TRBJ1-5
CDR3: CASPGTTPRGQPQHF

length: 14
V: TRBV6-4
J: TRBJ2-2
CDR3: CASSASPGTGELFF

length: 16
V: TRBV27
J: TRBJ1-1
CDR3: CASSLYRDRVNTEAFF

length: 12
V: TRBV7-2
J: TRBJ2-5
CDR3: CASSKRVETQYF

length: 13
V: TRBV19
J: TRBJ1-2
CDR3: CASSSRVGYGYTF

length: 13
V: TRBV19
J: TRBJ1-2
CDR3: CAGRRGADYGYTF

length: 15
V: TRBV27
J: TRBJ1-5
CDR3: CASSSRDFPNQPQHF

length: 15
V: TRBV18
J: TRBJ1-5
CDR3: CASSPPGTSNQPQHF

length: 15
V: TRBV10-1
J: TRBJ2-7
CDR3: CASSAASGGPYEQYF

length: 13
V: TRBV18
J: TRBJ2-7
CDR3: CASSRGAGYEQYF

length: 16
V: TRBV7-8
J: TRBJ1-5
CDR3: CASSTSGGTHNQPQHF

length: 14
V: TRBV7-9
J: TRBJ2-5
CDR3: CASSSGQGVETQYF

length: 15
V: TRBV7-2
J: TRBJ1-2
CDR3: CASSFLKTGAYGYTF

length: 15
V: TRBV27
J: TRBJ2-3
CDR3: CASSLGANSPDTQYF

length: 15
V: TRBV19
J: TRBJ2-3
CDR3: CASSITGGGTDTQYF

length: 13
V: TRBV19
J: TRBJ1-2
CDR3: CASSPRGMAGYTF

length: 18
V: TRBV10-2
J: TRBJ1-3
CDR3: CASSEVIGQGNSGNTIYF

length: 15
V: TRBV7-9
J: TRBJ1-1
CDR3: CASSLAGALNTEAFF

length: 14
V: TRBV7-9
J: TRBJ2-2
CDR3: CASRIRADTGELFF